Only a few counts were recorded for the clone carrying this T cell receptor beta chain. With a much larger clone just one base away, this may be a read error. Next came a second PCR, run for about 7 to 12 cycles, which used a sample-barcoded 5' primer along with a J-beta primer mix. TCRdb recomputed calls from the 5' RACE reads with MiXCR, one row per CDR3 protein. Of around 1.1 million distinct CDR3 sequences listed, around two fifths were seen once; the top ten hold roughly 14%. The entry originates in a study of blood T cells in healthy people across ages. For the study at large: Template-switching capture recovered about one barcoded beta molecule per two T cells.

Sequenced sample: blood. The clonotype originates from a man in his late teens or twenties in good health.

CDR3 coding DNA: TGTGACAGCAGTTTTCTAACAGATACGCAGTATTTT. Translating it yields CDSSFLTDTQYF. V and J are TRBV12-3 or TRBV12-4 and TRBJ2-3, with no clear D. The CDR3 runs to 12 residues.